This passage covers 12 T cell receptor beta chains from one sample sequenced in a study of OX40 agonist ivuxolimab in advanced cancers. Measured with immunoSEQ multiplex PCR; TCRdb has only the in-frame clones, and not every one. This table holds approximately 71,000 clones, 80% to 85% found once. Sequencing used CD4+ or CD8+ T cells sorted from blood, obtained in a trial of the OX40 agonist ivuxolimab. The receptors were gathered from an adult with an advanced solid tumor such as melanoma, head and neck, liver or kidney cancer.

V gene TRBV5-1 combines with J gene TRBJ2-7, with 7 bases that match TRBD2. Trimming took 2 bases from V and 2 from J; bases not matched to a gene: 7. The CDR3 totals 15 residues. Germline V CDR1 and CDR2: SGHRS, YFSETQ. Here the CDR3 reads CASSLSRGRTYEQYV. The CDR3 DNA follows: TGCGCCAGCAGCTTAAGCCGCGGGAGAACCTACGAGCAGTACGTC.

The rearrangement joins TRBV4-1 to TRBJ1-1; maybe TRBD1 (6 bases). The V end was cut by 4 bases, the J end by 4 bases, with 22 bases between. This CDR3 region has 17 residues. In germline, CDR1 is MGHRA, CDR2 YSYEKL. CDR3 DNA sequence: TGCGCCAGCAGCCTTACAAACAGGGACACATTGATCACTGAAGCTTTCTTT. Translated, it gives CASSLTNRDTLITEAFF.

The CDR3 DNA sequence: TGTGCCAGCAGCTTAGCAGGGAAGGTTAGCGGGAAATACAATGAGCAGTTCTTC. Translated: CASSLAGKVSGKYNEQFF. This chain uses TRBV7-6 with TRBJ2-1, with TRBD2 matching 8 bases. Germline CDR1 and CDR2: SGHVS and FNYEAQ. This CDR3 has 18 amino acids. The trim removed 0 bases at V and 4 bases at J, leaving 11 bases unmatched. Full variable domain (remainder filled in from reference TRBV7-6 and TRBJ2-1): GAGVSQSPRYKVTKRGQDVALRCDPISGHVSLYWYRQALGQGPEFLTYFNYEAQQDKSGLPNDRFSAERPEGSISTLTIQRTEQRDSAMYRCASSLAGKVSGKYNEQFFGPGTRLTVL.

The chain combines TRBV30 with TRBJ1-3; D remains unclear. V dropped 1 base and J dropped 3 bases, with 13 bases sitting between them. The CDR3 is made up of 15 amino acids. Germline V gives CDR1 GTSNPN, CDR2 SVGIG (reference sequence). CDR3 in amino acids: CAWSGRWGSGNTIYF. DNA of the CDR3: TGTGCCTGGAGTGGCCGGTGGGGAAGTGGAAACACCATATATTTT.

The chain uses TRBV5-1 and TRBJ2-7; 7 nucleotides line up with TRBD2. This CDR3 is 16 amino acids long. From germline, CDR1 is SGHRS and CDR2 YFSETQ. V shed 0 bases, J shed 0 bases, and the junction held 6 bases outside the gene matches. The CDR3 sequence: CASSLEPGEGSYEQYF. CDR3 DNA sequence: TGCGCCAGCAGCTTGGAACCGGGGGAGGGCTCCTACGAGCAGTACTTC.

This chain joins TRBV9 and TRBJ2-1; TRBD2 might be the D (5 bases). Trimming stripped 2 bases from V and 6 bases from J, with 9 bases between. This CDR3 has 13 residues. CDR1 and CDR2 (germline): SGDLS, YYNGEE. This CDR3 reads CASSVGASNEQFF. The CDR3, as DNA: TGTGCCAGCAGCGTGGGAGCGTCCAATGAGCAGTTCTTC.

The chain recombines TRBV11-3 with TRBJ2-1; D remains ambiguous. The CDR3 sequence is 12 residues long. In germline, CDR1 is SGHNT, CDR2 YENEEA. V was trimmed by 3 bases and J by 10 bases, leaving 10 bases between them. CDR3 nucleotides: TGTGCCAGCAGCTTCGGAGTAGGCGAGCAGTTCTTC. Protein sequence: CASSFGVGEQFF.

This rearrangement joins TRBV7-2 to TRBJ2-1, with TRBD1 matching over 10 bases. Per the germline V gene, CDR1 is SGHTA and CDR2 is FQGNSA. V dropped 8 bases and J dropped 7; count of bases not matched to a gene: 5. The CDR3 extends over 13 amino acids. For the CDR3, the DNA is TGTGCCAGCGAGACAGGGGGCCAAAATGAGCAGTTCTTC. Translating gives CASETGGQNEQFF.

The chain joins TRBV7-8 to TRBJ1-3, with 7 bases matching TRBD1. CDR3 size: 17 residues. Germline CDR1 and CDR2: SGHVS and FQNEAQ. The trim removed 3 bases at V and 0 bases at J, leaving 8 bases unmatched. CDR3 sequence reads: CASSFTTDRFSGNTIYF. The CDR3 bases are TGTGCCAGCAGCTTTACTACGGACAGGTTCTCTGGAAACACCATATATTTT.

V usage is TRBV4-2 and J usage is TRBJ2-7; D unclear. The ends were cut back, 0 bases at V and 2 bases at J, with 5 bases in the middle. CDR3 length: 13 residues. The V gene's germline CDR1 is LGHNA and CDR2 YNFKEQ. The CDR3 spells CASSQDRPYEQYV. The CDR3 DNA reads as TGTGCCAGCAGCCAAGATCGCCCCTACGAGCAGTACGTC.

Only one count was recorded for this clone. V and J are TRBV7-9 and TRBJ2-3; D not certain. Germline CDR1 SEHNR, CDR2 FQNEAQ (reference sequence). This CDR3 contains 14 residues. Trimming took off 5 bases at V and 1 base at J, with 10 bases between the two ends. CDR3 DNA sequence: TGTGCCAGCAGCCCGATGCAGGGCACAGATACGCAGTATTTT. Translating gives CASSPMQGTDTQYF.

This chain connects TRBV30 to TRBJ2-1; 10 bases match TRBD2. Unmatched junction bases numbered 5, after V lost 5 bases and J lost 4 bases. Germline assignment: CDR1 GTSNPN and CDR2 SVGIG (reference sequence). This CDR3 is built from 14 residues. The CDR3 DNA reads TGTGCCTGGGACCCGGGACTAGCGTACAATGAGCAGTTCTTC. Its protein product is CAWDPGLAYNEQFF.